The rows below give T cell receptor beta chains drawn from one sample of a study of blood T cell repertoires in COVID-19. Assay: immunoSEQ multiplex PCR; the TCRdb copy retains only in-frame clones and omits some. The sample has about 240,000 clones; about 90% are singletons. Sequenced sample: peripheral blood. These receptors all stem from a man in his 60s who had recovered from COVID-19. Both conserved end residues are part of each CDR3. The D gene is left open where the match is weak. Clone size is shown for a subset of rows, as once, few, many or a class of expanded clone.

CDR3 length,J gene,D gene,V gene,clone size,CDR3 DNA,CDR3 protein
14,TRBJ1-5,TRBD1,TRBV6-6,-,TGTGCCAGCAGTAAGACAGGGGGCAATCAGCCCCAGCATTTT,CASSKTGGNQPQHF
14,TRBJ1-2,-,TRBV5-4,-,TGTGCCAGCAGCTCCCCTCTCCCTAACTATGGCTACACCTTC,CASSSPLPNYGYTF
11,TRBJ1-5,-,TRBV7-8,-,TGTGGTACAGGTTACAATCAGCCCCAGCATTTT,CGTGYNQPQHF
12,TRBJ2-5,-,TRBV10-3,-,TGTGCCATCAGTGAACTAGAAGAGACCCAGTACTTC,CAISELEETQYF
14,TRBJ2-1,TRBD2,TRBV29-1,few,TGCAGCGTTGTGAACGGGGGGGCTTTCAATGAGCAGTTCTTC,CSVVNGGAFNEQFF
19,TRBJ1-3,-,TRBV11-3,once,TGTGCCAGCAGCTTAGATCGCAGGGTACTAAGCCCCTCTGGAAACACCATATATTTT,CASSLDRRVLSPSGNTIYF
15,TRBJ2-3,TRBD1,TRBV6-6,-,TGTGCCAGCAGTTCGCGGACAGGTAGCACAGATACGCAGTATTTT,CASSSRTGSTDTQYF
17,TRBJ2-2,TRBD1,TRBV9,-,TGTGCCAGCAGCGTAGCCGGGACAGGGGTTCGAACCGGGGAGCTGTTTTTT,CASSVAGTGVRTGELFF
15,TRBJ2-5,TRBD1,TRBV18,-,TGTGCCAGCTCACCAGGGACAGGGTTTCAAGAGACCCAGTACTTC,CASSPGTGFQETQYF
15,TRBJ1-1,-,TRBV9,-,TGTGCCAGCAGCGCCAATGGACAGCCGAACACTGAAGCTTTCTTT,CASSANGQPNTEAFF
19,TRBJ2-6,TRBD1,TRBV6-1,-,TGTGCCAGCAGTGCCCGACCGGGACAGCCGATCTCTGGGGCCAACGTCCTGACTTTC,CASSARPGQPISGANVLTF
17,TRBJ2-3,-,TRBV4-1,-,TGCGCCAGCAGCCAAGGTGGAGGGAGGAGTGCAACAGATACGCAGTATTTT,CASSQGGGRSATDTQYF
15,TRBJ2-3,TRBD2,TRBV9,-,TGTGCCAGCAGCGGCCCGACTAGCGGGGCGAATACGCAGTATTTT,CASSGPTSGANTQYF
16,TRBJ2-3,TRBD1,TRBV5-5,-,TGTGCCAGCAGCTATTACTCGGGACAGGTCACAGATACGCAGTATTTT,CASSYYSGQVTDTQYF
14,TRBJ2-5,-,TRBV9,-,TGTGCCAGCAGCGTAGGGACTTCCCAAGAGACCCAGTACTTC,CASSVGTSQETQYF